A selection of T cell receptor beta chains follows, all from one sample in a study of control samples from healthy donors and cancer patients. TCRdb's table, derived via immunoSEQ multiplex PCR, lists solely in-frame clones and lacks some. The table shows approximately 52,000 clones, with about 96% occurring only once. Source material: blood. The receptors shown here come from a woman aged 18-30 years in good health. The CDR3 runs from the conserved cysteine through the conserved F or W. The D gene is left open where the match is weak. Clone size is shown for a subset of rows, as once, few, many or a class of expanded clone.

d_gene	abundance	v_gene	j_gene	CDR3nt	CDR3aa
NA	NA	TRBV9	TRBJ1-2	TGTGCCAGCAGCGCCACCGGGGAGAACTATGGCTACACCTTC	CASSATGENYGYTF
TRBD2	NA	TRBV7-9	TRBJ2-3	TGTGCCAGCAACTTCGGGACTACACAAAATACGCAGTATTTT	CASNFGTTQNTQYF
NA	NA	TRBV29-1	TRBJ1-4	TGCAGCGTTGAAGAGATGAGGGGGAAGGATGAAAAACTGTTTTTT	CSVEEMRGKDEKLFF
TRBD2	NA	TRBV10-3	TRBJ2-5	TGTGCCATCAGTGACGGACTAGCGAATCAAGAGACCCAGTACTTC	CAISDGLANQETQYF
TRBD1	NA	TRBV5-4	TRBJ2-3	TGTGCCAGCAGCTCCAGGGGGAATACGCAGTATTTT	CASSSRGNTQYF
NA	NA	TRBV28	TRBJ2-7	TGTGCCAGCAGTAACCTCTACGAGCAGTACTTC	CASSNLYEQYF
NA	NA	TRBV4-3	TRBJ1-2	TGCGCCAGCAGCTTTTCAGGGGCAGGGAACTATGGCTACACCTTC	CASSFSGAGNYGYTF
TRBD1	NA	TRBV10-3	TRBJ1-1	TGTGCCATCAGTGAAAGGGGACAGGGGTCGGCTGAAGCTTTCTTT	CAISERGQGSAEAFF
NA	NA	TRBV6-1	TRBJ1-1	TGTGCCAGCAGTGAGGTTCCCGGGGGCGCGAAGACTGAAGCTTTCTTT	CASSEVPGGAKTEAFF
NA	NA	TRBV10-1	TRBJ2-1	TGCGCCAGCAGGAACCAACAGGGCCATGAGCAGTTCTTC	CASRNQQGHEQFF
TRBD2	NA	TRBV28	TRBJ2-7	TGTGCCAGCAGTCCCGGGGGGGGGCGCGGGGAGCAGTACTTC	CASSPGGGRGEQYF
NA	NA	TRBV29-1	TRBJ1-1	TGCAGCGTTGACAGGGGAGGGACTGAAGCTTTCTTT	CSVDRGGTEAFF
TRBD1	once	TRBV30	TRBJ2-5	TGTGCCTGGAGTGCCGGGACAGGGGGTGAGACCCAGTACTTC	CAWSAGTGGETQYF
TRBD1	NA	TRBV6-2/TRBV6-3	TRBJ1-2	TGTGCCAGCAGTAAGTCCAGGGGGCGCGTTCATGGCTACACCTTC	CASSKSRGRVHGYTF
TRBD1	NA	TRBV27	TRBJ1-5	TGTGCCAGCAGTAGACAGGGGATGGATCAGCCCCAGCATTTT	CASSRQGMDQPQHF
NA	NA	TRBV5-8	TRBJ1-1	TGTGCCAGCAGCTTCAGTTTGGGTCCGTTGAACACTGAAGCTTTCTTT	CASSFSLGPLNTEAFF
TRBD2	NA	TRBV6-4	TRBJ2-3	TGTGCCAGCAGTGAGCGGGGGGGCCCAGATACGCAGTATTTT	CASSERGGPDTQYF
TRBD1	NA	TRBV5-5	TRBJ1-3	TGTGCCAGCAGCTTAGGGACAGGGGGCGCGGGATCTGGAAACACCATATATTTT	CASSLGTGGAGSGNTIYF
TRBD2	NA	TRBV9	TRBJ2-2	TGTGCCAGCAGCGTAGCGGGGGGATACACCGGGGAGCTGTTTTTT	CASSVAGGYTGELFF
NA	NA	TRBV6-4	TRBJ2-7	TGTGCCAGCAGTGACTCCCCTGAGGGCGAGCAGTACTTC	CASSDSPEGEQYF
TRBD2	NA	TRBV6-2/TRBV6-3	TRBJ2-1	TGTGCCAGCAGTTACGTAGCGGGGGACCCGAGCTCCTACAATGAGCAGTTCTTC	CASSYVAGDPSSYNEQFF
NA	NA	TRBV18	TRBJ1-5	TGTGCCAGCTCAACCACAAACCATCAGCCCCAGCATTTT	CASSTTNHQPQHF
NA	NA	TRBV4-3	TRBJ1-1	TGCGCCAGCAGCCAAGACGCCAGAACTATGAACACTGAAGCTTTCTTT	CASSQDARTMNTEAFF
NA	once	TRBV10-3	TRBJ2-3	TGTGCCATCAGTGAAGGGCAGACCACAGATACGCAGTATTTT	CAISEGQTTDTQYF
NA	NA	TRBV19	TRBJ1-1	TGTGCCAGTAGTACCGACGGTATGAACACTGAAGCTTTCTTT	CASSTDGMNTEAFF
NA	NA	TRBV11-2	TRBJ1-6	TGTGCCAGCAGCTTTGAAGGGGGACGGGCGGGATCACCCCTCCACTTT	CASSFEGGRAGSPLHF
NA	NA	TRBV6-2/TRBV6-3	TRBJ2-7	TGTGCCAGCAGTTCTCCAGGGACCGATCCAACCTACGAGCAGTACTTC	CASSSPGTDPTYEQYF
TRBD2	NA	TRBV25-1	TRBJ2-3	TGTGCCAGCAGTGCAAGCGGGGGGGCGACAGATACGCAGTATTTT	CASSASGGATDTQYF
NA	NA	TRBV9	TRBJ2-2	TGTGCCAGCAGTCCACAGGGTCCCGGGGAGCTGTTTTTT	CASSPQGPGELFF
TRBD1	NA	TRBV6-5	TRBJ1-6	TGTGCCAGCAGTACAGGGGAGGCTTCACCCCTCCACTTT	CASSTGEASPLHF
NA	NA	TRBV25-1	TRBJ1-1	TGTGCCAGCAGACCAATGGAGAGGATAGAAGCTTTCTTT	CASRPMERIEAFF
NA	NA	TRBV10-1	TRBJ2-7	TGCGCCAGCAGTGACGGAGAGAGCATCTACGAGCAGTACTTC	CASSDGESIYEQYF
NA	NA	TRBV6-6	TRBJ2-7	TGTGCCAGCAGTTACTCATCTGGTGAGGCTGGTTACGAGCAGTACTTC	CASSYSSGEAGYEQYF
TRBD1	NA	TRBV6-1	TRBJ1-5	TGTGCCAGCAGTGAAGATTTTAGGGGGCGTCAGCCCCAGCATTTT	CASSEDFRGRQPQHF
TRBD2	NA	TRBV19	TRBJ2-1	TGTGCCAGTAGTATAATAAGGCTAGCGGGACTCAATGAGCAGTTCTTC	CASSIIRLAGLNEQFF
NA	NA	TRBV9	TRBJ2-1	TGTGCCAGCAGCGTCGGGACTGCCAGACGGTGGTACAATGAGCAGTTCTTC	CASSVGTARRWYNEQFF
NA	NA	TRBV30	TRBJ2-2	TGTGCCTGGAGTGTACAGGGTGCGGTCACCGGGGAGCTGTTTTTT	CAWSVQGAVTGELFF
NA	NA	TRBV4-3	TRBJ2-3	TGCGCCAGCAGCCAAGACACAGTCGGGGATACGCAGTATTTT	CASSQDTVGDTQYF
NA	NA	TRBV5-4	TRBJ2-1	TGTGCCAGCAGCTTGACAGGGATGGAAGATGAGCAGTTCTTC	CASSLTGMEDEQFF
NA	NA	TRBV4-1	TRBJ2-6	TGCGCCAGCAGCCAAGAGTGGGGGGGCGAAGCCAACGTCCTGACTTTC	CASSQEWGGEANVLTF
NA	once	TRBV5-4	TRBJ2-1	TGTGCCAGCAGCTTGCTTCAGACCAATGAGCAGTTCTTC	CASSLLQTNEQFF
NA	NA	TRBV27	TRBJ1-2	TGTGCCAGCAGTCCAAGGGGGACAACATGGAGCTATGGCTACACCTTC	CASSPRGTTWSYGYTF
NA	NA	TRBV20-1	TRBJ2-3	TGCAGTGCTCATGCTTTGGATACGCAGTATTTT	CSAHALDTQYF
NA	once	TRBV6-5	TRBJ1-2	TGTGCCAGCAGTTATGGACAGAGCTATGGCTACACCTTC	CASSYGQSYGYTF
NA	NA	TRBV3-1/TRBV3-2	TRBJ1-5	TGTGCCAGCAGCCATGGTAAGGGGGGGAATCAGCCCCAGCATTTT	CASSHGKGGNQPQHF
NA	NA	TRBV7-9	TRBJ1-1	TGTGCCAGCAGCTTCTCCTCCTGGGGGAACACTGAAGCTTTCTTT	CASSFSSWGNTEAFF
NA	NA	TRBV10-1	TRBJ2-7	TGCGCCAGCAGTGAGCAATTACAGGCTCCCTACGAGCAGTACTTC	CASSEQLQAPYEQYF
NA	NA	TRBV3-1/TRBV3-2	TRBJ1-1	TGTGCCAGCAGCCAAGAAAAGTTGACAGCCAACACTGAAGCTTTCTTT	CASSQEKLTANTEAFF
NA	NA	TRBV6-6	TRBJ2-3	TGTGCCAGCAGTTACACTTGGGGGGACACAGATACGCAGTATTTT	CASSYTWGDTDTQYF
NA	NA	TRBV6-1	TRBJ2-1	TGTGCCAGCAGTGAATTATATGCGGCAGGTCCCTACAATGAGCAGTTCTTC	CASSELYAAGPYNEQFF
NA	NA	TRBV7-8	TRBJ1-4	TGTGCCAGCAGCAACACCGGGGGCCTGGGTGAAAAACTGTTTTTT	CASSNTGGLGEKLFF
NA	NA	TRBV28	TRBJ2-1	TGTGCCAGCACCTCCGGGTACAATGAGCAGTTCTTC	CASTSGYNEQFF
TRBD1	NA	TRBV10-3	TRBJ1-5	TGTGCCATCGGGACAGGGGGCGCGTATCAGCCCCAGCATTTT	CAIGTGGAYQPQHF
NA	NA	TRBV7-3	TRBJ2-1	TGTGCCAGCAGCGTGGACACTTACAATGAGCAGTTCTTC	CASSVDTYNEQFF